This T cell receptor beta chain emerged from a study of spatial heterogeneity in lung cancer. General observations from the study: Ubiquitous expanded tumor TCRs showed up in blood more at resection than follow-up.

TCR cDNA molecules each had a unique molecular identifier. TCRdb redid the calling of the 5' RACE reads with MiXCR, one entry per CDR3 protein. The profile shows about 38,000 distinct CDR3 sequences, around 7.5% of them singletons. Regarding time point: sample taken at primary tumor resection. Whole RNA obtained from tumor, nontumor lung or frozen PBMC underwent sequencing without sorting. Patients with untreated early-stage non-small cell lung cancer, numbering approximately 79, were the donors. Many counts were recorded for this clonotype. Its antigen is still unknown. The V segment lost 6 bases and the J segment 7 bases; nucleotides outside the gene matches: 6. The CDR3 is made up of 13 amino acids. Germline CDR1 SGHTA, CDR2 FQGNSA.

The starting material was PBMCs, obtained at surgery. The chain employs TRBV7-2 and TRBJ2-1; 7 nucleotides line up with TRBD2. The TCR originated in a male donor with early-stage non-small cell lung cancer. The CDR3 bases are TGTGCCAGCAGACTAGCGACGCAAAATGAGCAGTTCTTC. Protein: CASRLATQNEQFF.